These T cell receptor beta chains were read from a single sample in a study of blood T cell repertoires in COVID-19. Using immunoSEQ multiplex PCR, the repertoire was profiled, and TCRdb retains in-frame clones only, with some absent. The sample has 200,000 to 250,000 clones, around 84% seen once. Source material: PBMCs or T cells enriched from blood (not recorded which). The receptors originated from a woman in her thirties or forties who had recovered from COVID-19. Each CDR3 is given with its conserved first and last residue. D genes are given only for firm matches. Rows may omit the clone size; those that give it use once, few, many or a size class.

d_gene,abundance,j_gene,v_gene,CDR3nt,CDR3aa
TRBD1,-,TRBJ2-2,TRBV19,TGTGCCAGTACTAAATGGCGGACAGGACCCACCGGGGAGCTGTTTTTT,CASTKWRTGPTGELFF
TRBD2,-,TRBJ2-5,TRBV18,TGTGCCAGCTCACCAACTACCGGGACTAGCCTCCAAGAGACCCAGTACTTC,CASSPTTGTSLQETQYF
-,-,TRBJ2-2,TRBV12-5,TGTGCTAGTGCCAGGCGGGGGCAGAACACCGGGGAGCTGTTTTTT,CASARRGQNTGELFF
TRBD1,-,TRBJ2-2,TRBV4-1,TGCGCCAGCAGCCAAGAAGCGGACAGGGTTGTCACCGGGGAGCTGTTTTTT,CASSQEADRVVTGELFF
TRBD1,-,TRBJ2-7,TRBV6-6,TGTGCCAGCAGTTACTCCAGGGACAGGTTTGAGGAGCAGTACTTC,CASSYSRDRFEEQYF
TRBD1,-,TRBJ2-1,TRBV5-1,TGCGCCAGCAGCTTCCGGGACTCACAGGGGGATGAGCAGTTCTTC,CASSFRDSQGDEQFF
TRBD1,-,TRBJ1-6,TRBV10-3,TGTGCCACTACTGGGACAGCCCTACTAAATTCACCCCTCCACTTT,CATTGTALLNSPLHF
TRBD2,-,TRBJ2-1,TRBV13,TGTGCCAGCACTTCGGGGACTAGCGGCTACAATGAGCAGTTCTTC,CASTSGTSGYNEQFF
-,few,TRBJ1-4,TRBV7-9,TGTGCCAGCAGCTTAGGAGGGGGGGATGAAAAACTGTTTTTT,CASSLGGGDEKLFF
TRBD1,-,TRBJ1-2,TRBV28,TGTGCCAGCAGTTCCTGGGACAGCAACTATGGCTACACCTTC,CASSSWDSNYGYTF